These 19 T cell receptor beta chains were sequenced from one sample in a study of blood T cells in healthy people across ages. Through a sample-barcoded 5' primer and a J-beta primer mix, a second PCR was run for about 7 to 12 cycles. From the 5' RACE reads, TCRdb called clonotypes with MiXCR, one entry per CDR3 protein. Found here are hundreds of thousands of distinct CDR3 sequences, over 45% of them singletons; the top ten hold around a third. Sequencing input: blood. The receptors shown here come from a woman aged 55-69 years in good health.

The chain joins TRBV20-1 to TRBJ2-3; 7 bases align to TRBD2. The CDR3 covers 17 residues. Germline loops: CDR1 DFQATT, CDR2 SNEGSKA (reference sequence). J gave up 6 bases and V 1 base, and 16 bases lay outside the gene matches. The CDR3 bases are TGCAGTGCTAGAGGACTAGGACTGGCGGGGGATCGGGATACGCAGTATTTT. Its translation: CSARGLGLAGDRDTQYF.

In this sample, this clonotype turned up a few times. The chain recombines TRBV7-9 with TRBJ1-5, with TRBD1 matching over 8 bases. The germline CDR1 and CDR2 sequences are SEHNR and FQNEAQ (reference sequence). J lost 3 bases, V lost 4 bases, and 11 bases had no gene match. This CDR3 is 17 amino acids long. In DNA form, the CDR3 reads TGTGCCAGCAGCTCAAACACCGGGACAGGCTTCAATCAGCCCCAGCATTTT. Protein sequence: CASSSNTGTGFNQPQHF.

This rearrangement joins TRBV4-2 to TRBJ1-6; D unresolved. V lost 3 bases and J lost 5, with 8 bases in between. The CDR3 runs to 14 residues. Germline V gene data show CDR1 as LGHNA and CDR2 as YNFKEQ. CDR3 in amino acids: CASSQRADNSPLHF. DNA for the CDR3: TGTGCCAGCAGCCAGAGGGCAGATAATTCACCCCTCCACTTT.

The chain joins TRBV4-3 to TRBJ2-5, with a tentative D call TRBD1 (5 bases). Trimming took 4 bases from V and 2 from J, leaving 14 bases between them. Germline V lookup: CDR1 LGHNA, CDR2 YSLEER. This CDR3 comprises 15 residues. The chain's CDR3 is CASSPNSGIQETQYF. CDR3 nucleotide sequence: TGCGCCAGCAGCCCGAATTCAGGGATTCAAGAGACCCAGTACTTC.

The sample holds one count of this clonotype. This sequence joins TRBV5-1 and TRBJ2-1, with D tentatively TRBD1 or TRBD2 (5 bases each). Looked up from germline, CDR1 is SGHRS and CDR2 is YFSETQ. V lost 2 bases to trimming and J lost 4 bases, with 10 bases between them. The CDR3 consists of 14 residues. CDR3 bases: TGCGCCAGCAGCTTCGGGACGGCTTACAATGAGCAGTTCTTC. Protein product: CASSFGTAYNEQFF.

V is TRBV28 and J is TRBJ1-4; weak D call: TRBD1 (6 bases). Trimming pared 6 bases from V and 5 bases from J, leaving 10 bases between. This CDR3 comprises 13 residues. Germline V CDR1 and CDR2: MDHEN, SYDVKM. The CDR3 is CASRTQGNEKLFF. The CDR3 DNA follows: TGTGCCAGCAGGACACAGGGAAATGAAAAACTGTTTTTT.

This clonotype was seen repeatedly, ten times or more. The chain employs TRBV18 and TRBJ2-7; 7 nucleotides align to TRBD1. CDR3 length equals 13 residues. The germline gives CDR1 KGHSH, CDR2 LQKENI. Trimming took 3 bases from V and 4 from J; bases not matched to a gene: 3. CDR3 coding DNA: TGTGCCAGCTCACCGGGACAGCATTACGAGCAGTACTTC. Its protein is CASSPGQHYEQYF.

This clonotype was seen a single time. A read error is possible here, since a much larger clone lies one base away. The V and J genes are TRBV29-1 and TRBJ2-7; 7 bases match TRBD1. This CDR3 is 11 amino acids long. In germline, CDR1 is SQVTM, CDR2 ANQGSEA. Trimming removed 7 bases from V and 2 bases from J; junction bases left unmatched: 2. CDR3 sequence: CSGGQAYEQYF. The CDR3 nucleotides read TGCAGCGGTGGACAGGCCTACGAGCAGTACTTC.

About this clonotype itself: This could be a read error, since a much larger clone is one nucleotide away. The chain couples TRBV7-2 to TRBJ2-1, with D perhaps TRBD2 (5 bases). The CDR3 has 12 residues. Germline CDR1 and CDR2: SGHTA and FQGNSA. V was clipped by 5 bases and J by 8 bases, with 10 bases between them. CDR3 sequence (DNA): TGTGCCAGCAGCCCTATTAGCGATGAGCAGTTCTTC. This gives the protein CASSPISDEQFF.

V is TRBV10-3 and J is TRBJ2-5, with 9 bases matching TRBD1. Germline V gives CDR1 ENHRY, CDR2 SYGVKD. The CDR3 spans 16 residues. Trimming cost V 0 bases and J 7 bases; bases outside gene matches: 9. CDR3 in amino acids: CAISESGTGTSGTQYF. The CDR3 region has the DNA TGTGCCATCAGTGAGTCGGGGACAGGGACGTCGGGGACCCAGTACTTC.

This clonotype was counted only a few times. The chain couples TRBV25-1 to TRBJ1-1; D uncertain. The CDR3 covers 15 residues. CDR1 MGHDK and CDR2 SYGVNS come from the germline V gene. Trimming shortened V by 6 bases and J by 3 bases, and 17 bases separated the two germline ends. CDR3 DNA: TGTGCCAGCAGATCCAGGACCTTGCCGGACACTGAAGCTTTCTTT. Its translation is CASRSRTLPDTEAFF. The full variable domain, with the rest looked up from reference TRBV25-1 and TRBJ1-1, is EADIYQTPRYLVIGTGKKITLECSQTMGHDKMYWYQQDPGMELHLIHYSYGVNSTEKGDLSSESTVSRIRTEHFPLTLESARPSHTSQYLCASRSRTLPDTEAFFGQGTRLTVV.

In regard to this clonotype: This may be a read error, as it is one base from a much larger clone. The genes are TRBV5-1 and TRBJ2-6; D is possibly TRBD1 (6 bases). Trimming removed 7 bases at V and 1 base at J, with 12 bases between. The CDR3 spans 15 residues. Germline loops: CDR1 SGHRS, CDR2 YFSETQ. The CDR3 sequence is CASGGGHSGANVLTF. CDR3 DNA: TGCGCCAGCGGTGGGGGCCATTCTGGGGCCAACGTCCTGACTTTC.

The chain is built from TRBV10-3 and TRBJ2-5; 9 bases fit TRBD2. The CDR3 has 14 amino acids. V lost 4 bases and J lost 4; bases outside the gene matches: 4. The germline V gene encodes CDR1 ENHRY and CDR2 SYGVKD. CDR3 loop: CAISVTSGIETQYF. CDR3 in DNA: TGTGCCATCAGTGTGACTAGCGGTATAGAGACCCAGTACTTC.

In regard to this clonotype: Germline and junction disagree at one end, which may indicate a read error. The rearrangement links TRBV20-1 to TRBJ1-2; unclear D gene. This CDR3 has 14 amino acids. Germline CDR1 reads DFQATT; CDR2 reads SNEGSKA (reference sequence). The CDR3 loop is CSASTSAANCGYTF. In DNA form, the CDR3 reads TGCAGTGCTAGTACCAGCGCTGCTAACTGTGGCTACACCTTC.

This clonotype was detected only a few times. At one end the junction does not follow the germline gene, possibly because of a read error. The DNA of the CDR3 is TGTGTCAGCAGCCAAGGAGGGGCCAGAAAACTGTTTTTT. It specifies CVSSQGGARKLFF. The V gene is TRBV3-1, the J gene TRBJ1-4, with D tentatively TRBD1 (5 bases). The CDR3 covers 13 residues. CDR1 and CDR2 (germline): LGHDT, YNNKEL (reference sequence).

The sample holds a few counts of this clonotype. The rearrangement uses TRBV20-1 and TRBJ1-4; D perhaps matches TRBD1 (6 bases). V lost 4 bases and J 4 bases, leaving 10 bases between the germline ends. This CDR3 region has 13 residues. Germline V gene lookup returns CDR1 DFQATT and CDR2 SNEGSKA (reference sequence). Here the CDR3 DNA reads TGCAGTGCTACTCGACAGGTTAATGAAAAACTGTTTTTT. Its protein is CSATRQVNEKLFF.

This clonotype was found many times. The CDR3 nucleotides read TGTGCCAGCAGCCAGCCGGGAGATACATACGAGCAGTACTTC. As protein: CASSQPGDTYEQYF. The chain joins TRBV4-2 to TRBJ2-7; D is perhaps TRBD2 (6 bases). The CDR3 has 14 residues. Trimming cost V 3 bases and J 4 bases, with 13 bases left between them. Germline V gene data show CDR1 as LGHNA and CDR2 as YNFKEQ.

The CDR3 reads CAWSATLEAFF. The CDR3 DNA reads TGTGCCTGGAGTGCAACTCTTGAAGCTTTCTTT. The chain carries TRBV30 and TRBJ1-1; D is unclear. This CDR3 region has 11 residues. V was clipped by 1 base and J by 7 bases, with 7 bases between them. The germline gives CDR1 GTSNPN, CDR2 SVGIG (reference sequence).

This sequence joins TRBV18 and TRBJ2-3, with D possibly being TRBD2 (6 bases). Germline values: CDR1 KGHSH, CDR2 LQKENI. The V gene lost 2 bases and the J gene lost 4 bases, with 10 bases spanning the gap. This CDR3 spans 14 amino acids. CDR3 in DNA: TGTGCCAGCTCACCAACGGGAGCCTCAGATACGCAGTATTTT. Translation gives CASSPTGASDTQYF. Filled out from reference TRBV18 and TRBJ2-3, the complete variable domain reads NAGVMQNPRHLVRRRGQEARLRCSPMKGHSHVYWYRQLPEEGLKFMVYLQKENIIDESGMPKERFSAEFPKEGPSILRIQQVVRGDSAAYFCASSPTGASDTQYFGPGTRLTVL.